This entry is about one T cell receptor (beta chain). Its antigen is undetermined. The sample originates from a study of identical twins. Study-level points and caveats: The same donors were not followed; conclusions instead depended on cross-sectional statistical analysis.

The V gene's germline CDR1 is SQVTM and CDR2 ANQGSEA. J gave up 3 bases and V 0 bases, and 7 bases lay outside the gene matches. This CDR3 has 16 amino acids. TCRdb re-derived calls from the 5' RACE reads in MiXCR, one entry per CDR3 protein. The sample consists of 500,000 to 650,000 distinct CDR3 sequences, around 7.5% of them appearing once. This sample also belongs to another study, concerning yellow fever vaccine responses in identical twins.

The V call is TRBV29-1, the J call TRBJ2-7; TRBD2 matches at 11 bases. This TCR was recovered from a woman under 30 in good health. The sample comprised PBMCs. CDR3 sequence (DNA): TGCAGCGTTGAAGAAAGGGGGACTAGCGGTATCTACGAGCAGTACTTC. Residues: CSVEERGTSGIYEQYF.